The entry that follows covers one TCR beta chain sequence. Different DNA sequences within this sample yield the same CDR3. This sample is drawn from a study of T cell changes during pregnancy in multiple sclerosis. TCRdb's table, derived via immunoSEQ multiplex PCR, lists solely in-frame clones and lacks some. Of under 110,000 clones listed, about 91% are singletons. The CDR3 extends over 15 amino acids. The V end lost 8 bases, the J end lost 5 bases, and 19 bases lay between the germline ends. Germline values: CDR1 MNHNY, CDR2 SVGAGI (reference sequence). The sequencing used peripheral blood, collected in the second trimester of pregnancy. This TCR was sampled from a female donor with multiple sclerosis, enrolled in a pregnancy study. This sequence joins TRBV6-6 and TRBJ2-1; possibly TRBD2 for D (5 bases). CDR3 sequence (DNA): TGTGCCAGCGCTAAACGGGTGGGAGCGGACAATGAGCAGTTCTTC. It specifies CASAKRVGADNEQFF.